These 31 T cell receptor beta chains share one sample of origin, sequenced in a study of post-analysis software for immune sequencing data. Incorporated into the TCR beta cDNA libraries were unique molecular identifiers, which served to reduce PCR and sequencing biases. TCRdb reprocessed the PCR reads via MiXCR and lists one record per CDR3 protein. The sample yields about 180,000 distinct CDR3 sequences, over 25% seen once. Study-wide points: Roughly five TRBV segments appeared more often in patients than in controls, and TRBV5-6, TRBV5-1 and TRBV20-1 were among these.

These TCRs' antigens remain unknown. Sequencing input: blood. Receptors were obtained from a girl under 18 with multiple sclerosis.

The table lists this clonotype with many counts. The chain is built from TRBV20-1 and TRBJ2-7; 14 nucleotides agree with TRBD2. The germline CDR1 and CDR2 sequences are DFQATT and SNEGSKA (reference sequence). CDR3 size: 15 residues. V gave up 3 bases and J gave up 6 bases; unmatched junction bases: 7. The CDR3, as DNA: TGCAGTGCTAGCCCCGGGACTAGCGGGAGCCCCGAGCAGTACTTC. Protein product: CSASPGTSGSPEQYF.

In this sample, this clonotype turned up many times. The V call is TRBV28, the J call TRBJ2-7; D remains unclear. Germline CDR1 and CDR2: MDHEN and SYDVKM. The germline V and J ends were trimmed by 8 bases and 3 bases, with 11 bases remaining between them. The CDR3 totals 12 residues. The CDR3 nucleotides are TGTGCCAGCCTCGACCGGTACTACGAGCAGTACTTC. This encodes CASLDRYYEQYF.

This sequence joins TRBV10-3 and TRBJ2-1, with 8 bases that match TRBD2. V shed 4 bases, J shed 6 bases, and the junction held 8 bases outside the gene matches. Germline V gene lookup returns CDR1 ENHRY and CDR2 SYGVKD. This CDR3 has 15 amino acids. The CDR3 reads CAISVAGIRSNEQFF. The CDR3 DNA follows: TGTGCCATCAGTGTAGCGGGAATCCGCAGCAATGAGCAGTTCTTC.

CDR3 bases: TGTGCCAGCAGCTTATCTCAAAGGACAGATACGCAGTATTTT. It codes for CASSLSQRTDTQYF. V is TRBV7-2 and J is TRBJ2-3; D gene unclear. The germline CDR1 and CDR2 sequences are SGHTA and FQGNSA. The V and J ends lost 2 bases and 3 bases respectively, with 9 bases between them. CDR3 size: 14 residues.

This clonotype has just a few counts. The chain employs TRBV5-1 and TRBJ2-5; the D gene is possibly TRBD1 (8 bases). The CDR3 runs to 16 residues. Germline V gene sequence: CDR1 SGHRS, CDR2 YFSETQ. Trimming cost V 7 bases and J 1 base, with 20 bases left between them. CDR3 coding DNA: TGCGCCAGCGGGACAGGACAAGCGGGAACCCAAGAGACCCAGTACTTC. Translation gives CASGTGQAGTQETQYF.

The sample holds many counts of this clonotype. The rearrangement joins TRBV20-1 to TRBJ1-2; no clear D gene. V lost 3 bases to trimming and J lost 0 bases, with 8 bases between them. CDR3 size: 13 residues. Germline CDR1 is DFQATT and CDR2 is SNEGSKA (reference sequence). The CDR3 coding sequence is TGCAGTGCTAGTAGCAGGACTAACTATGGCTACACCTTC. Protein sequence: CSASSRTNYGYTF.

The genes are TRBV7-6 and TRBJ2-1, with D maybe TRBD2 (5 bases). V lost 2 bases, J lost 3 bases, and 26 bases lay in between. This CDR3 contains 20 residues. Germline V CDR1 and CDR2: SGHVS, FNYEAQ. Written as DNA, the CDR3 is TGTGCCAGCAGCTTAAAACGGGCTAGCCCCTCGCCTTTGGTCTACAATGAGCAGTTCTTC. As protein: CASSLKRASPSPLVYNEQFF.

This clonotype was observed at least ten times. In DNA, the CDR3 is TGTGCCAGCAGCGTACAACAGTCCAATGAGCAGTTCTTC. Protein sequence: CASSVQQSNEQFF. This chain links TRBV9 with TRBJ2-1, with no clear D. V was clipped by 1 base and J by 6 bases, with 8 bases between them. Germline V lookup: CDR1 SGDLS, CDR2 YYNGEE. This CDR3 is built from 13 residues.

This clonotype was seen ten or more times. This chain uses TRBV12-3 or TRBV12-4 with TRBJ1-2; weak D call: TRBD1 (5 bases). With 5 bases removed from V and 5 bases from J, the gap between germline ends came to 12 bases. CDR3 length: 13 amino acids. CDR3 nucleotide sequence: TGTGCCAGCAGTGACCGTCCAGGGTATGGCTACACCTTC. It translates to CASSDRPGYGYTF.

This clonotype showed up many times. The genes are TRBV15 and TRBJ2-1, with 9 bases identical to TRBD2. V dropped 5 bases and J dropped 5; count of bases not matched to a gene: 7. The CDR3 covers 15 residues. Germline V gene lookup returns CDR1 LNHNV and CDR2 YYDKDF (reference sequence). CDR3 sequence reads: CATSVGREGHNEQFF. The CDR3 DNA is TGTGCCACCAGCGTAGGGCGGGAGGGCCACAATGAGCAGTTCTTC.

This clonotype was detected many times. The chain has TRBV12-3 or TRBV12-4 and TRBJ2-7, with D possibly TRBD2 on 5 matching bases. V dropped 2 bases and J dropped 2 bases, with 10 bases sitting between them. CDR3 size: 14 residues. CDR3: CASSLRAEAYEQYF. In nucleotides, the CDR3 is TGTGCCAGCAGTTTACGAGCGGAGGCCTACGAGCAGTACTTC.

The rearrangement links TRBV5-1 to TRBJ2-3; D uncertain. Germline V gene sequence: CDR1 SGHRS, CDR2 YFSETQ. Trimming took 0 bases from V and 3 from J, leaving 11 bases between them. CDR3 length: 15 amino acids. In nucleotides, the CDR3 is TGCGCCAGCAGCTTGGATGGGCAGGTAACAGATACGCAGTATTTT. Encoded protein: CASSLDGQVTDTQYF.

The chain links TRBV20-1 to TRBJ2-1, with D perhaps matching TRBD1 (6 bases). Germline-derived CDR1 and CDR2 are DFQATT and SNEGSKA (reference sequence). This CDR3 comprises 12 residues. Trimming removed 3 bases from V and 10 bases from J, with 13 bases in between. CDR3 sequence reads: CSARNRAHEQFF. In DNA form, the CDR3 reads TGCAGTGCTAGGAACAGGGCCCACGAGCAGTTCTTC.

This clonotype was observed many times. V gene TRBV13 combines with J gene TRBJ2-1, with 10 nucleotides matching TRBD2. The CDR3 is 16 amino acids. Per the germline V gene, CDR1 is PRHDT and CDR2 is FYEKMQ (reference sequence). The trim removed 5 bases at V and 5 bases at J, leaving 9 bases unmatched. The CDR3 here is CASSGGTSVVHNEQFF. CDR3 nucleotides: TGTGCCAGCAGCGGAGGGACTAGCGTCGTCCACAATGAGCAGTTCTTC.

This clonotype was found a few times. This chain joins TRBV28 and TRBJ1-1; D is ambiguous. V lost 5 bases to trimming and J lost 0 bases, with 7 bases between them. Germline assignment: CDR1 MDHEN and CDR2 SYDVKM. This CDR3 has 13 amino acids. DNA of the CDR3: TGTGCCAGCAGTCCTCAGATGAACACTGAAGCTTTCTTT. Amino acids: CASSPQMNTEAFF.

The V call is TRBV28, the J call TRBJ2-1, with D perhaps TRBD1 (5 bases). The CDR3 is 12 residues long. The germline V gene has CDR1 MDHEN and CDR2 SYDVKM. V was trimmed by 5 bases and J by 6 bases, leaving 8 bases between them. CDR3 sequence: CASSLDSNEQFF. DNA for the CDR3: TGTGCCAGCAGTCTCGACAGCAATGAGCAGTTCTTC. Full variable domain (remainder filled in from reference TRBV28 and TRBJ2-1): DVKVTQSSRYLVKRTGEKVFLECVQDMDHENMFWYRQDPGLGLRLIYFSYDVKMKEKGDIPEGYSVSREKKERFSLILESASTNQTSMYLCASSLDSNEQFFGPGTRLTVL.

This clonotype was counted a few times. This clone may be a read error of a much larger clone one base away. The chain couples TRBV6-4 to TRBJ2-5; 7 bases are shared with TRBD2. This CDR3 is 16 amino acids long. The germline V gene has CDR1 MRHNA and CDR2 SNTAGT. The V and J ends lost 4 bases and 11 bases, in that order; junction bases with no gene match: 19. This CDR3 is CASSATSDSLGNEQYF. The CDR3 DNA reads as TGTGCCAGCAGTGCTACTAGCGACTCCCTTGGGAATGAGCAGTACTTC.

The chain has TRBV29-1 and TRBJ2-1; 9 nucleotides match TRBD1. This CDR3 has 19 amino acids. Germline assignment: CDR1 SQVTM and CDR2 ANQGSEA. V lost 1 base, J lost 6 bases, and 19 bases stayed unmatched. CDR3 sequence (DNA): TGCAGCGTTGAAGGGACTCAAACAGGGGGCGCGGGGTATTTCAATGAGCAGTTCTTC. This sequence encodes CSVEGTQTGGAGYFNEQFF.

The chain couples TRBV18 to TRBJ2-1; D uncertain. V lost 4 bases to trimming and J lost 0 bases, with 7 bases between them. CDR3 length: 14 residues. Germline values: CDR1 KGHSH, CDR2 LQKENI. The CDR3 reads CASSRPSSYNEQFF. Written as DNA, the CDR3 is TGTGCCAGCTCACGACCGAGCTCCTACAATGAGCAGTTCTTC.

A remark on this clonotype: This clone may be a read error of a much larger clone one base away. V gene TRBV4-1 combines with J gene TRBJ2-4; 7 nucleotides match TRBD1. This CDR3 contains 17 residues. The germline gives CDR1 MGHRA, CDR2 YSYEKL. CDR3 protein: CASSQDQGGLAKNIQHF. In DNA, the CDR3 is TGCGCCAGCAGCCAAGATCAAGGGGGCCTAGCCAAAAACATTCAGCACTTC.

This clonotype occurred many times. The chain joins TRBV11-2 to TRBJ2-7; TRBD1 agrees at 7 bases. With 6 bases clipped from V and 2 bases from J, the junction kept 7 bases outside the gene matches. Germline V lookup: CDR1 SGHAT, CDR2 FQNNGV. This CDR3 is built from 14 residues. The CDR3 DNA follows: TGTGCCAGCAGACAGGGGACAGCGCCCTACGAGCAGTACTTC. It encodes CASRQGTAPYEQYF.

Concerning this clonotype itself: Because the CDR3 is missing its conserved closing phenylalanine or tryptophan, this is likely a read error. This chain joins TRBV7-3 and TRBJ2-3, with 7 bases that match TRBD2. This CDR3 is 14 amino acids long. The V and J ends lost 5 bases and 1 base, in that order; junction bases with no gene match: 3. Germline V CDR1 and CDR2: SGHTA, FQGTGA. The DNA of the CDR3 is TGTGCCAGCAGCCCCACTAGCGGCACAGATACGCAGTATTTG. Its translation: CASSPTSGTDTQYL.

With respect to this clonotype: One base away lies a much larger clone, so this may be a sequencing read error. The chain recombines TRBV27 with TRBJ2-7; perhaps D is TRBD1 or TRBD2 (5 bases each). Trimming pared 7 bases from V and 2 bases from J, leaving 15 bases between. CDR1 and CDR2 (germline): MNHEY, SMNVEV (reference sequence). This CDR3 spans 14 amino acids. CDR3 sequence (DNA): TGTGCCAGCACCAGAGGGGACGCGCCCTACGAGCAGTACTTC. Translation gives CASTRGDAPYEQYF.

This clonotype has a count of ten or more. The genes are TRBV9 and TRBJ2-1; D not resolved. The CDR3 consists of 16 residues. Per germline, CDR1 SGDLS and CDR2 YYNGEE. V gave up 4 bases and J gave up 0 bases, with 14 bases separating them. CDR3: CASSLTRASSYNEQFF. For the CDR3, the DNA is TGTGCCAGCAGCTTGACTCGCGCCAGCTCCTACAATGAGCAGTTCTTC.

Worth noting for this clonotype: A read error is possible here, since a much larger clone lies one base away. V gene TRBV7-2 combines with J gene TRBJ2-3; D may match TRBD1 or TRBD2 (5 bases each). The CDR3 is 14 residues long. Germline V gene data show CDR1 as SGHTA and CDR2 as FQGNSA. The CDR3 region has the DNA TGTGCCAACAGCCAGGGACCCGACGTGGATACGCAGTATTTT. Its protein is CANSQGPDVDTQYF.

This clonotype came up a few times. V is TRBV14 and J is TRBJ2-5; TRBD1 matches 8 bases. Gene TRBJ2-7 matches the end of the DNA better, so the J call may be wrong. CDR1 is SGHDN, CDR2 FVKESK, per germline. The CDR3 spans 14 residues. The CDR3 is CASSRTGRTYEQYF. The CDR3 DNA follows: TGTGCCAGCAGCCGGACAGGGCGCACCTACGAGCAGTACTTC.

This clonotype was seen many times. The chain combines TRBV7-9 with TRBJ2-1; D tentatively reads TRBD1 or TRBD2 (5 bases each). The V and J ends lost 10 bases and 3 bases respectively, with 13 bases between them. The CDR3 loop spans 13 amino acids. Germline V gene sequence: CDR1 SEHNR, CDR2 FQNEAQ (reference sequence). CDR3 DNA sequence: TGTGCCATGGGGGAGCCAAACTACAATGAGCAGTTCTTC. It encodes CAMGEPNYNEQFF. The complete variable domain, with remaining parts taken from reference TRBV7-9 and TRBJ2-1, reads DTGVSQNPRHKITKRGQNVTFRCDPISEHNRLYWYRQTLGQGPEFLTYFQNEAQLEKSRLLSDRFSAERPKGSFSTLEIQRTEQGDSAMYLCAMGEPNYNEQFFGPGTRLTVL.

The J gene is TRBJ2-3, the V gene TRBV20-1; no reliable D call. The CDR3 is made up of 13 amino acids. Germline CDR1 and CDR2: DFQATT and SNEGSKA (reference sequence). V was clipped by 1 base and J by 10 bases, with 15 bases between them. The CDR3 region is CSARAPAYKAQYF. The CDR3 DNA reads TGCAGTGCTAGAGCGCCCGCCTACAAAGCGCAGTATTTT.

The J gene is TRBJ2-1, the V gene TRBV19, with 10 bases matching TRBD2. This CDR3 region has 15 residues. V dropped 3 bases and J dropped 7; count of bases not matched to a gene: 6. Germline values: CDR1 LNHDA, CDR2 SQIVND (reference sequence). The CDR3 DNA sequence: TGTGCCAGTAGTATCCTCACAGCGGGAGGGAATGAGCAGTTCTTC. This gives the protein CASSILTAGGNEQFF.

This clonotype has a handful of counts. The genes are TRBV4-1 and TRBJ1-6, with D possibly matching TRBD1 (5 bases). With 4 bases removed from V and 10 bases from J, the gap between germline ends came to 20 bases. This CDR3 spans 16 amino acids. Germline-derived CDR1 and CDR2 are MGHRA and YSYEKL. The CDR3 reads CASSPELYRIASPLHF. The CDR3 DNA follows: TGCGCCAGCAGCCCAGAGTTGTACAGGATCGCGTCACCCCTCCACTTT.

This clonotype has a count of ten or more. The rearrangement uses TRBV3-1 and TRBJ2-5; 12 bases agree with TRBD2. The junction had 3 bases not matched to a gene; V was cut back by 1 base and J by 3 bases. The CDR3 covers 16 residues. The germline CDR1 and CDR2 sequences are LGHDT and YNNKEL (reference sequence). CDR3 residues: CASSQARLAGEETQYF. In DNA, the CDR3 is TGTGCCAGCAGCCAAGCAAGACTAGCGGGAGAAGAGACCCAGTACTTC.